The 20 T cell receptor beta chains below come from one sample, sequenced in a study of OX40 agonist ivuxolimab in advanced cancers. Profiled with immunoSEQ multiplex PCR; TCRdb holds only in-frame clones, not every one. This sample has 80,000 to 100,000 clones, with roughly nine tenths found just once. The sample was CD4+ or CD8+ T cells sorted from blood, taken in a trial of the OX40 agonist ivuxolimab. The receptors stem from an adult with an advanced solid tumor such as melanoma, head and neck, liver or kidney cancer.

The J gene is TRBJ1-2, the V gene TRBV18, with 7 bases matching TRBD1. Trimming at V came to 1 base and at J to 4 bases, leaving 6 bases not matched to a gene. The CDR3 consists of 15 residues. CDR1 KGHSH and CDR2 LQKENI come from the germline V gene. The CDR3 reads CASSPLTGSLYGYTF. The CDR3 nucleotides read TGTGCCAGCTCACCACTGACAGGGTCTCTCTATGGCTACACCTTC.

The chain recombines TRBV28 with TRBJ1-5; D not resolved. Germline V lookup: CDR1 MDHEN, CDR2 SYDVKM. This CDR3 is built from 12 residues. V was shortened by 6 bases and J by 2 bases, with 5 bases between the two germline ends. CDR3 sequence (DNA): TGTGCCAGCAGATTAGGCAATCAGCCCCAGCATTTT. Translating gives CASRLGNQPQHF.

This clone appeared a few times. The chain recombines TRBV14 with TRBJ1-6; possibly TRBD1 for D (6 bases). This CDR3 is built from 13 residues. The ends were cut back, 3 bases at V and 10 bases at J, with 10 bases in the middle. Germline CDR1 reads SGHDN; CDR2 reads FVKESK. CDR3: CASSHYRDSPLHF. CDR3 sequence (DNA): TGTGCCAGCAGCCATTACAGGGACTCACCCCTCCACTTT.

J is TRBJ2-3 and V is TRBV15; tentative D call: TRBD1 (5 bases). The germline CDR1 and CDR2 sequences are LNHNV and YYDKDF (reference sequence). Trimming took 0 bases from V and 0 from J, leaving 19 bases between them. The CDR3 runs 19 residues. The CDR3: CATSRDRPSDKPSTDTQYF. As DNA, the CDR3 is TGTGCCACCAGCAGAGATAGGCCCTCGGACAAGCCTAGCACAGATACGCAGTATTTT.

V usage is TRBV5-8 and J usage is TRBJ2-1, with D possibly matching TRBD2 (5 bases). In germline, CDR1 is SGHTS, CDR2 YDEGEE. V lost 4 bases and J lost 0, with 11 bases in between. This CDR3 is built from 15 residues. The CDR3 sequence: CASSPGILSYNEQFF. The CDR3, as DNA: TGTGCCAGCAGCCCCGGGATACTCTCCTACAATGAGCAGTTCTTC.

The V gene is TRBV6-6, the J gene TRBJ1-4; 10 nucleotides align to TRBD1. J gave up 8 bases and V 0 bases, and 3 bases lay outside the gene matches. CDR1 and CDR2 (germline): MNHNY, SVGAGI (reference sequence). This CDR3 comprises 15 residues. The CDR3 here is CASSYSGTGVEKLFF. CDR3 in DNA: TGTGCCAGCAGTTACTCTGGGACAGGGGTGGAAAAACTGTTTTTT.

The V gene is TRBV28, the J gene TRBJ2-3; D is possibly TRBD1 (5 bases). The CDR3 has 13 amino acids. The germline gives CDR1 MDHEN, CDR2 SYDVKM. The V gene lost 7 bases and the J gene lost 4 bases, with 12 bases spanning the gap. The CDR3 bases are TGTGCCAGCACCCGCAGGGTTTCAGATACGCAGTATTTT. This translates into CASTRRVSDTQYF.

V is TRBV9 and J is TRBJ2-7, with 10 positions matching TRBD1. The CDR3 spans 14 residues. Germline V gene lookup returns CDR1 SGDLS and CDR2 YYNGEE. V shed 3 bases and J 3 bases; nucleotides not matched to a gene: 3. The CDR3: CASSAGTGVYEQYF. CDR3 nucleotides: TGTGCCAGCAGCGCCGGGACAGGGGTCTACGAGCAGTACTTC.

A word on this clone: Here the CDR3 omits its conserved ending phenylalanine or tryptophan, so a read error is the likely source. The CDR3 region is CASSRQGGSPLHL. CDR3 in DNA: TGTGCCAGCTCGAGACAGGGGGGATCACCCCTCCACCTT. The chain combines TRBV7-9 with TRBJ1-6; 9 nucleotides align to TRBD1. The germline CDR1 and CDR2 sequences are SEHNR and FQNEAQ (reference sequence). Trimming at V came to 8 bases and at J to 10 bases, leaving 6 bases not matched to a gene. This CDR3 has 13 residues.

This chain connects TRBV7-9 to TRBJ2-3; D perhaps matches TRBD2 (6 bases). V shed 4 bases and J shed 3 bases, with 11 bases lying between them. There are 14 residues in the CDR3. Germline V gene sequence: CDR1 SEHNR, CDR2 FQNEAQ (reference sequence). CDR3 region: CASSSWRGTDTQYF. CDR3 in DNA: TGTGCCAGCAGCTCTTGGCGGGGAACAGATACGCAGTATTTT. The variable domain in full, completed from reference TRBV7-9 and TRBJ2-3, reads DTGVSQNPRHKITKRGQNVTFRCDPISEHNRLYWYRQTLGQGPEFLTYFQNEAQLEKSRLLSDRFSAERPKGSFSTLEIQRTEQGDSAMYLCASSSWRGTDTQYFGPGTRLTVL.

The chain combines TRBV9 with TRBJ1-2, with D uncertain. The CDR3 sequence is 14 residues long. Germline V gene sequence: CDR1 SGDLS, CDR2 YYNGEE. With 0 bases removed from V and 5 bases from J, the gap between germline ends came to 11 bases. The CDR3 DNA reads TGTGCCAGCAGCGTAGAGGCAGCCGGATATGGCTACACCTTC. This translates into CASSVEAAGYGYTF. Full variable domain (remainder filled in from reference TRBV9 and TRBJ1-2): DSGVTQTPKHLITATGQRVTLRCSPRSGDLSVYWYQQSLDQGLQFLIQYYNGEERAKGNILERFSAQQFPDLHSELNLSSLELGDSALYFCASSVEAAGYGYTFGSGTRLTVV.

The chain combines TRBV10-3 with TRBJ2-2; 9 bases line up with TRBD1. The germline CDR1 and CDR2 sequences are ENHRY and SYGVKD. CDR3 length: 17 residues. Germline trimming cut 5 bases from V and 4 bases from J; bases unmatched to any gene: 11. Here the CDR3 reads CAISSPGQGLGTGELFF. As DNA, the CDR3 is TGTGCCATCAGTTCACCGGGACAGGGCTTGGGCACCGGGGAGCTGTTTTTT.

This clone was seen a single time. The chain joins TRBV6-5 to TRBJ2-2, with D possibly matching TRBD1 (6 bases). Germline CDR1 is MNHEY and CDR2 is SVGAGI. The V end lost 6 bases, the J end lost 4 bases, and 12 bases lay between the germline ends. The CDR3 sequence is 14 residues long. The CDR3 here is CASSLGAATGELFF. The DNA of the CDR3 is TGTGCCAGCAGCCTGGGGGCAGCCACCGGGGAGCTGTTTTTT.

DNA for the CDR3: TGTGCCAGCAGTGGACCGCCAAACACTGAAGCTTTCTTT. Translation gives CASSGPPNTEAFF. This chain uses TRBV6-1 with TRBJ1-1; no definite D call. Germline assignment: CDR1 MNHNS and CDR2 SASEGT. The CDR3 loop spans 13 amino acids. V was pared by 4 bases and J by 2 bases, with 8 bases between.

This clone has just a few counts. The chain carries TRBV5-1 and TRBJ1-1, with D perhaps TRBD1 (6 bases). Germline V gene data show CDR1 as SGHRS and CDR2 as YFSETQ. Trimming cost V 0 bases and J 4 bases, with 13 bases left between them. This CDR3 region has 15 residues. CDR3 DNA: TGCGCCAGCAGCTTGGGAGTGACAGGATTCACTGAAGCTTTCTTT. Encoded protein: CASSLGVTGFTEAFF.

The gene calls are TRBV21-1 and TRBJ2-5; the listed D gene, TRBD2, was not tested against the DNA. TRBV21-1 is listed as a pseudogene. The CDR3 contains 14 residues. The CDR3 DNA sequence: TGTGCCAGCAGCAAGCCAGGACTCCAAGAGACCCAGTACTTC. Translated, it gives CASSKPGLQETQYF.

The V gene is TRBV5-6, the J gene TRBJ2-5; no clear D. The CDR3 consists of 14 residues. V lost 4 bases to trimming and J lost 5 bases, with 15 bases between them. Germline CDR1 reads SGHDT; CDR2 reads YYEEEE. CDR3 sequence (DNA): TGTGCCAGCAGCCTAGTAACCGTGGCGGAGACCCAGTACTTC. The encoded protein is CASSLVTVAETQYF.

Only a few counts were recorded for this clone. The J gene is TRBJ1-1, the V gene TRBV11-2; 9 nucleotides line up with TRBD1. V was clipped by 5 bases and J by 10 bases; unmatched bases: 5. The CDR3 has 12 amino acids. CDR1 is SGHAT, CDR2 FQNNGV, per germline. The CDR3 bases are TGTGCCAGCAGCCCAGTGACAGGGGGAGCTTTCTTT. Translating gives CASSPVTGGAFF.

The chain has TRBV27 and TRBJ2-5, with D tentatively TRBD1 or TRBD2 (5 bases each). From germline, CDR1 is MNHEY and CDR2 SMNVEV (reference sequence). The CDR3 covers 13 residues. Trimming took off 4 bases at V and 5 bases at J, with 11 bases between the two ends. The CDR3, as DNA: TGTGCCAGCAGTTATACGGGGCGGGAGACCCAGTACTTC. Translated: CASSYTGRETQYF.

The gene calls are TRBV5-4 and TRBJ2-5; D unclear. Trimming pared 0 bases from V and 2 bases from J, leaving 11 bases between. Germline assignment: CDR1 SGHNT and CDR2 YYREEE (reference sequence). The CDR3 covers 15 residues. The DNA for the CDR3 is TGTGCCAGCAGCTTGGCCAAAAAGGGTCAAGAGACCCAGTACTTC. Protein product: CASSLAKKGQETQYF.